This T cell receptor beta chain was identified during a study of cytomegalovirus exposure and HLA in healthy donors. Study-level results: A missense DCLRE1C variant was associated with V- and J-gene trimming of TCR beta chains in a later analysis, and an independent cohort replicated the association. Earlier analysis looked at TCR beta V segments, and most were productive about 87% or about 30% of the time.

The length of the CDR3 is 12 residues. Germline V CDR1 and CDR2: SEHNR, FQNEAQ (reference sequence). Trimming stripped 5 bases from V and 6 bases from J, with 7 bases between. This clone was recorded once. Antigen: not known. All donors participated as healthy donors of bone marrow. PCR amplification relied on 60 Vbeta primers (plus 13 Jbeta primers). Using immunoSEQ multiplex PCR, the repertoire was profiled, and TCRdb retains in-frame clones only, with some absent. The repertoire has 100,000 or so clones, approximately 81% of them found once; the top ten carry over 4%. The sequence derives from a female donor in good health and CMV-seropositive. The V and J genes are TRBV7-9 and TRBJ2-2; no definite D call. The sequencing input was PBMCs. The CDR3 reads CASSLVSGELFF. The DNA for the CDR3 is TGTGCCAGCAGCCTAGTCTCCGGGGAGCTGTTTTTT.